Presented here are 25 T cell receptor beta chains from one specimen sequenced in a study of PD-L1 blockade in urothelial cancer. Clones were read by immunoSEQ multiplex PCR, and TCRdb kept only the in-frame ones, dropping some. The profile shows about 40,000 clones, 82% of them singletons. The source material was PBMCs, sampled around atezolizumab (anti-PD-L1) treatment. The receptors derive from a man aged 60 to 75 with urothelial cancer.

V is TRBV18 and J is TRBJ1-1; tentative D call: TRBD1 (6 bases). V was pared by 3 bases and J by 1 base, with 15 bases between. Looked up from germline, CDR1 is KGHSH and CDR2 is LQKENI. The length of the CDR3 is 16 residues. The CDR3 sequence is CASSPRGGLPNTEAFF. For the CDR3, the DNA is TGTGCCAGCTCACCGCGCGGGGGGCTACCGAACACTGAAGCTTTCTTT.

This clone was found once. The chain joins TRBV19 to TRBJ1-5; the match to TRBD1 covers 7 bases. This CDR3 contains 12 residues. CDR1 LNHDA and CDR2 SQIVND come from the germline V gene (reference sequence). V was pared by 4 bases and J by 15 bases, with 9 bases of the junction left unmatched. The CDR3 DNA is TGTGCCAGTAGTACGAGTGACAGGGTACCGCATTTT. It translates to CASSTSDRVPHF.

For this clone: Other DNA sequences in the same sample also yield this CDR3. The V gene is TRBV30, the J gene TRBJ1-2, with TRBD1 matching 7 bases. V gave up 5 bases and J gave up 4 bases; unmatched junction bases: 7. Germline V gene data show CDR1 as GTSNPN and CDR2 as SVGIG (reference sequence). The CDR3 is made up of 13 amino acids. CDR3 DNA: TGTGCCTGGCATCGGGACAGACCCTATGGCTACACCTTC. Residues: CAWHRDRPYGYTF.

There are a few counts of this clone. This chain joins TRBV28 and TRBJ2-7, with a weak D call TRBD2 (7 bases). The CDR3 covers 14 residues. V was shortened by 10 bases and J by 4 bases, with 20 bases between the two germline ends. Germline lookup yields CDR1 MDHEN and CDR2 SYDVKM. CDR3 residues: CATGGQGGGYEQYF. DNA for the CDR3: TGTGCCACCGGGGGGCAGGGAGGAGGGTACGAGCAGTACTTC.

The rearrangement links TRBV5-1 to TRBJ2-3; 7 nucleotides line up with TRBD1. Per the germline V gene, CDR1 is SGHRS and CDR2 is YFSETQ. With V trimmed by 4 bases and J by 1 base, 6 bases remained unmatched. This CDR3 is built from 15 residues. In DNA, the CDR3 is TGCGCCAGCAGCCAGACAGGGTACGGCACAGATACGCAGTATTTT. Its protein product is CASSQTGYGTDTQYF.

V gene TRBV6-1 combines with J gene TRBJ1-4; the D gene is possibly TRBD1 (5 bases). The germline V and J ends were trimmed by 4 bases and 8 bases, with 11 bases remaining between them. Germline V gives CDR1 MNHNS, CDR2 SASEGT. This CDR3 region has 13 residues. In nucleotides, the CDR3 is TGTGCCAGCAGTGTGCAGGGTTACGAAAAACTGTTTTTT. It is translated as CASSVQGYEKLFF.

V usage is TRBV5-1 and J usage is TRBJ1-3, with a tentative D call TRBD1 (6 bases). Deletions cut 4 bases from V and 4 bases from J, with 9 bases between. CDR1 is SGHRS and CDR2 is YFSETQ in the germline V gene. This CDR3 contains 13 residues. The CDR3 protein is CASSGTGGNTIYF. The DNA of the CDR3 is TGCGCCAGCAGCGGAACAGGGGGAAACACCATATATTTT.

This chain links TRBV28 with TRBJ1-6; D uncertain. CDR3 length equals 12 residues. The V and J ends lost 3 bases and 10 bases respectively, with 7 bases between them. Germline V gene data show CDR1 as MDHEN and CDR2 as SYDVKM. CDR3 loop: CASSFRGSPLHF. The DNA for the CDR3 is TGTGCCAGCAGTTTTCGAGGGTCACCCCTCCACTTT.

The chain employs TRBV7-9 and TRBJ1-4; D is perhaps TRBD1 (6 bases). Looked up from germline, CDR1 is SEHNR and CDR2 is FQNEAQ (reference sequence). This CDR3 comprises 15 residues. V was cut by 1 base and J by 8 bases, with 14 bases left in between. The CDR3 region has the DNA TGTGCCAGCAGCTTAGTGGCGGGGGCAGGAGAAAAACTGTTTTTT. Encoded protein: CASSLVAGAGEKLFF.

The rearrangement uses TRBV6-1 and TRBJ1-2; no clear D gene. Looked up from germline, CDR1 is MNHNS and CDR2 is SASEGT. V was clipped by 6 bases and J by 1 base, with 9 bases between them. The CDR3 is 13 amino acids. As DNA, the CDR3 is TGTGCCAGCAGCGCCACAGTTAACTATGGCTACACCTTC. As protein: CASSATVNYGYTF.

A remark on this clone: This sample also contains other DNA sequences that code for the same CDR3. The V gene is TRBV5-4, the J gene TRBJ2-5; D possibly corresponds to TRBD2 (6 bases). Germline lookup yields CDR1 SGHNT and CDR2 YYREEE (reference sequence). This CDR3 is 14 amino acids long. Trimming took 0 bases from V and 2 from J, leaving 8 bases between them. The CDR3 sequence is CASSLAGGQETQYF. In DNA form, the CDR3 reads TGTGCCAGCAGCTTGGCCGGGGGACAAGAGACCCAGTACTTC.

The chain employs TRBV7-2 and TRBJ2-6; the D is unclear. Trimming pared 6 bases from V and 2 bases from J, leaving 11 bases between. This CDR3 comprises 15 residues. The V gene's germline CDR1 is SGHTA and CDR2 FQGNSA. The DNA of the CDR3 is TGTGCCAGCAGGTACCTAGAGGCTGGGGCCAACGTCCTGACTTTC. Its translation: CASRYLEAGANVLTF.

V is TRBV25-1 and J is TRBJ2-1, with D perhaps matching TRBD2 (6 bases). V was trimmed by 2 bases and J by 2 bases, leaving 13 bases between them. The germline CDR1 and CDR2 sequences are MGHDK and SYGVNS. CDR3 length: 16 residues. CDR3 amino acids: CASSEPSRGPYNEQFF. The CDR3 region has the DNA TGTGCCAGCAGTGAACCCTCGCGGGGACCCTACAATGAGCAGTTCTTC.

This clone was observed a single time. This rearrangement joins TRBV7-2 to TRBJ1-5; 9 nucleotides line up with TRBD1. The CDR3 totals 14 residues. The germline V gene has CDR1 SGHTA and CDR2 FQGNSA. J lost 6 bases, V lost 4 bases, and 4 bases had no gene match. This CDR3 is CASSWGQGSQPQHF. The CDR3 DNA sequence: TGTGCCAGCAGCTGGGGACAGGGAAGTCAGCCCCAGCATTTT.

The gene calls are TRBV7-8 and TRBJ1-4; D is unclear. This CDR3 contains 14 residues. CDR1 is SGHVS and CDR2 is FQNEAQ in the germline V gene. With 1 base removed from V and 7 bases from J, the gap between germline ends came to 10 bases. The CDR3 here is CASSLGGLGEKLFF. CDR3 DNA sequence: TGTGCCAGCAGCTTAGGAGGGCTAGGTGAAAAACTGTTTTTT.

The table lists this clone with a count of one. The rearrangement uses TRBV11-2 and TRBJ2-7; TRBD1 matches 9 bases. The CDR3 runs 13 residues. V was clipped by 3 bases and J by 7 bases; unmatched bases: 4. Germline-derived CDR1 and CDR2 are SGHAT and FQNNGV. The CDR3 protein is CASSFDRGSEQYF. In DNA, the CDR3 is TGTGCCAGCAGCTTTGACAGGGGGTCTGAGCAGTACTTC.

This chain joins TRBV10-2 and TRBJ2-1; TRBD2 might be the D (6 bases). Germline V gene data show CDR1 as WSHSY and CDR2 as SAAADI. This CDR3 region has 16 residues. Trimming took off 0 bases at V and 0 bases at J, with 9 bases between the two ends. CDR3 bases: TGCGCCAGCAGTGAGTCGGACGGGAGCTCCTACAATGAGCAGTTCTTC. Its protein is CASSESDGSSYNEQFF.

Worth noting for this clone: The junction does not match germline at one end; this may be a read error. The CDR3 nucleotides read TGTGCTAGCAGCCTAGGTAGGGCCAACGTCCTGACTTTC. Translation gives CASSLGRANVLTF. This chain joins TRBV7-7 and TRBJ2-6; D uncertain. CDR1 is SSHAT and CDR2 is FNYEAQ in the germline V gene (reference sequence). The CDR3 contains 13 residues.

This clone was detected only a few times. The rearrangement links TRBV6-1 to TRBJ2-7; 12 nucleotides align to TRBD1. CDR1 and CDR2 from the germline V gene are MNHNS and SASEGT. This CDR3 comprises 16 residues. The trim removed 1 base at V and 7 bases at J, leaving 8 bases unmatched. Here the CDR3 DNA reads TGTGCCAGCAGTGAAGTCGTGGGACAGGGGGCGGAAGAGCAGTACTTC. Protein: CASSEVVGQGAEEQYF.

The rearrangement joins TRBV5-1 to TRBJ1-5; D unclear. The CDR3 spans 15 residues. V lost 0 bases and J 1 base, leaving 8 bases between the germline ends. CDR1 and CDR2 (germline): SGHRS, YFSETQ. CDR3 region: CASSLDALSNQPQHF. CDR3 DNA sequence: TGCGCCAGCAGCTTGGACGCGCTAAGCAATCAGCCCCAGCATTTT.

This clone was found a few times. This sequence joins TRBV28 and TRBJ1-3; D is undetermined. This CDR3 comprises 15 residues. V was cut by 5 bases and J by 0 bases, with 11 bases left in between. Germline values: CDR1 MDHEN, CDR2 SYDVKM. This CDR3 reads CASSRGGNSGNTIYF. The CDR3, as DNA: TGTGCCAGCAGTCGGGGAGGAAACTCTGGAAACACCATATATTTT.

This chain links TRBV5-1 with TRBJ1-3, with 9 bases aligning to TRBD1. The CDR3 contains 16 residues. V shed 0 bases, J shed 0 bases, and the junction held 1 base outside the gene matches. CDR1 is SGHRS and CDR2 is YFSETQ in the germline V gene. The DNA for the CDR3 is TGCGCCAGCAGCTTGGCGACAGGGGGCTCTGGAAACACCATATATTTT. Translating it yields CASSLATGGSGNTIYF.

This clone showed up just once. The rearrangement uses TRBV18 and TRBJ1-4; D not resolved. The CDR3 loop spans 18 amino acids. V lost 1 base and J lost 0, with 15 bases in between. Germline CDR1 reads KGHSH; CDR2 reads LQKENI. The CDR3 DNA follows: TGTGCCAGCTCACCACTGGCAGTAGCATACTCAACTAATGAAAAACTGTTTTTT. Its translation is CASSPLAVAYSTNEKLFF. Looking up the rest from reference TRBV18 and TRBJ1-4 gives the full variable domain: NAGVMQNPRHLVRRRGQEARLRCSPMKGHSHVYWYRQLPEEGLKFMVYLQKENIIDESGMPKERFSAEFPKEGPSILRIQQVVRGDSAAYFCASSPLAVAYSTNEKLFFGSGTQLSVL.

DNA for the CDR3: TGTGCCAGCAGTGATAGACAGGGGGGCACTGAAGCTTTCTTT. Translating gives CASSDRQGGTEAFF. J is TRBJ1-1 and V is TRBV6-4; TRBD1 matches at 9 bases. Germline V CDR1 and CDR2: MRHNA, SNTAGT. V lost 3 bases to trimming and J lost 4 bases; unmatched junction nucleotides: 3. The CDR3 loop spans 14 amino acids.

V gene TRBV7-2 combines with J gene TRBJ1-2; D ambiguous. Trimming left V 5 bases short and J 4 bases short, with 17 bases between. The germline V gene has CDR1 SGHTA and CDR2 FQGNSA. The CDR3 spans 15 residues. The CDR3 DNA reads as TGTGCCAGCAGCCCGGGAATGGCCTTCAGCTATGGCTACACCTTC. Translation: CASSPGMAFSYGYTF.